A selection of T cell receptor beta chains follows, all from one sample in a study of blood T cell repertoires in COVID-19. The assay was immunoSEQ multiplex PCR, and TCRdb's table has in-frame clones only and misses some. The data show some 150,000 clones, approximately 84% seen once. Sequencing was carried out using peripheral blood. The source is a woman aged 80 or over with acute or convalescent COVID-19. Both conserved end residues are trimmed from each CDR3. The D gene is left open where the match is weak. Rows give clone size only sometimes, using once, few, many, or a class for an expanded clone.

CDR3 protein,D gene,J gene,V gene,clone size
ASSIAGFLNQPQH,.,TRBJ1-5,TRBV19,.
ASSQGGNTEAF,TRBD1,TRBJ1-1,TRBV6-6,.
ASSLAADGRSH,.,TRBJ1-6,TRBV28,.
ASSPSGDEQF,TRBD2,TRBJ2-1,TRBV5-1,.
AWTWTANSPLH,.,TRBJ1-6,TRBV30,.
ASSLNPGLASGGELF,TRBD2,TRBJ2-2,TRBV7-3,.
ASSPSGNSYNEQF,TRBD2,TRBJ2-1,TRBV18,.
ASSEEGQGTYEQY,TRBD1,TRBJ2-7,TRBV2,.
ASSARGISSYEQY,.,TRBJ2-7,TRBV2,.
ASRYGTGAFFYGYT,TRBD1,TRBJ1-2,TRBV3-1/TRBV3-2,.
ASSLDSASGTEAF,.,TRBJ1-1,TRBV11-2,.
ASSSPGLAGDYNEQF,TRBD2,TRBJ2-1,TRBV28,.
ASSLDTGQPQH,.,TRBJ1-5,TRBV11-2,.
ASSQAGGKNTEAF,.,TRBJ1-1,TRBV4-1,once
ASGFEGNTIY,.,TRBJ1-3,TRBV12-5,few
ASSPYGTPRDTEAF,.,TRBJ1-1,TRBV3-1/TRBV3-2,.
ASSPGRINEQF,.,TRBJ2-1,TRBV12-3/TRBV12-4,.
ASSTPWGGTTYEQY,TRBD2,TRBJ2-7,TRBV19,.
ASSRQGPVRSYEQY,TRBD1,TRBJ2-7,TRBV5-6,.
ASSPVDRSYEQY,TRBD1,TRBJ2-7,TRBV7-9,.
ASSLTGTGEKGYT,TRBD1,TRBJ1-2,TRBV5-1,.
ASSQEGHRGDEKLF,TRBD1,TRBJ1-4,TRBV4-2,.
ASRVTGDQETQY,TRBD1,TRBJ2-5,TRBV6-4,.
ASSLDRSTYEQY,.,TRBJ2-7,TRBV5-1,.
ASSIAGAAWGTQY,.,TRBJ2-5,TRBV19,once
ASSQDSGSWNEQF,TRBD2,TRBJ2-1,TRBV14,.
ASSFQGTNEKLF,.,TRBJ1-4,TRBV2,.
RTGAQNTEAF,TRBD1,TRBJ1-1,TRBV28,.
ASSLGTGISYEQY,TRBD1,TRBJ2-7,TRBV5-4,.
ASSELRYEQY,.,TRBJ2-7,TRBV6-1,.
ASSYDRSTGEAF,.,TRBJ1-1,TRBV5-1,.
ASSRTTGSMSGDGYT,.,TRBJ1-2,TRBV19,once
ASSRGTSQETQY,TRBD2,TRBJ2-5,TRBV3-1/TRBV3-2,.
ASMRTGGELF,.,TRBJ2-2,TRBV10-2,.
SARGSLAASTDTQY,TRBD2,TRBJ2-3,TRBV29-1,.
ASSQTHTTSYGYT,.,TRBJ1-2,TRBV3-1/TRBV3-2,.
ASSPHRRAYEQY,.,TRBJ2-7,TRBV11-2,.
SVALAGGIQPQH,TRBD1,TRBJ1-5,TRBV29-1,few
ATSVSGGEGTQY,TRBD1,TRBJ2-3,TRBV24-1,few
ASRHVDRGNNSPLH,TRBD1,TRBJ1-6,TRBV10-2,.
ASSPRDRGGETQY,TRBD1,TRBJ2-5,TRBV7-8,.
ASSQGGLNSGYEQY,.,TRBJ2-7,TRBV4-2,.
ATSRDATGKRTEAF,TRBD1,TRBJ1-1,TRBV15,.
ASSYAGEGGTDTQY,TRBD2,TRBJ2-3,TRBV5-1,.
ASSQGDQPQH,TRBD1,TRBJ1-5,TRBV7-9,.
ATQRGGGGDTQY,.,TRBJ2-3,TRBV6-5,.
ASSLSGQSWDTQY,.,TRBJ2-3,TRBV27,once
ASSFSGQRNEQY,.,TRBJ2-7,TRBV5-1,few
ASSERSSNQPQH,.,TRBJ1-5,TRBV6-1,.
ASSPLGTGEKLF,TRBD1,TRBJ1-4,TRBV18,.
ASSLAGRRSSYNSPLH,.,TRBJ1-6,TRBV7-8,.
ATLDRTPNQPQH,.,TRBJ1-5,TRBV6-5,.